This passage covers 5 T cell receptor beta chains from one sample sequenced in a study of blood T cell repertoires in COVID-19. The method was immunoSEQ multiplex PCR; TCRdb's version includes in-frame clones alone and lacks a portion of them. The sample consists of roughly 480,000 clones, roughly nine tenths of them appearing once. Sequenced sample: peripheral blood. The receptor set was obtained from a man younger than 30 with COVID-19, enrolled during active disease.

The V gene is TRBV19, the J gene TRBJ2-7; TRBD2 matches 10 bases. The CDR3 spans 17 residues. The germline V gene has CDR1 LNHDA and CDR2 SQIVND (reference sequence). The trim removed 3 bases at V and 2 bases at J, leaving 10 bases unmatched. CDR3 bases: TGTGCCAGTAGTATCTCGCTAGCGGGAGTACGGACCTACGAGCAGTACTTC. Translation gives CASSISLAGVRTYEQYF.

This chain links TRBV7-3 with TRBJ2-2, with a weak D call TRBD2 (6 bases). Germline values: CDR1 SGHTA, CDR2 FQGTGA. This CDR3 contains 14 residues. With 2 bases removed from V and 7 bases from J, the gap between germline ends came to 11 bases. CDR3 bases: TGTGCCAGCAGCTTAGAATTGGGGGGCGGGGAGCTGTTTTTT. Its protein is CASSLELGGGELFF.

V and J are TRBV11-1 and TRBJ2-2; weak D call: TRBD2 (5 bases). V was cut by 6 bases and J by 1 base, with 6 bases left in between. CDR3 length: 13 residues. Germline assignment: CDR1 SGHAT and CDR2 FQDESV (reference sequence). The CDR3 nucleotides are TGTGCCAGCAGTGAGGGGAACACCGGGGAGCTGTTTTTT. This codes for CASSEGNTGELFF. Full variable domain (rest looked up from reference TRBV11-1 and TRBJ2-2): EAEVAQSPRYKITEKSQAVAFWCDPISGHATLYWYRQILGQGPELLVQFQDESVVDDSQLPKDRFSAERLKGVDSTLKIQPAELGDSAMYLCASSEGNTGELFFGEGSRLTVL.

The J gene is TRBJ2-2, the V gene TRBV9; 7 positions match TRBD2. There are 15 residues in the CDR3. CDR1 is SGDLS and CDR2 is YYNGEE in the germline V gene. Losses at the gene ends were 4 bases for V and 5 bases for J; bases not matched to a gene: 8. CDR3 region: CASSRSGGGTGELFF. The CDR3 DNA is TGTGCCAGCAGCCGATCGGGAGGTGGGACCGGGGAGCTGTTTTTT.

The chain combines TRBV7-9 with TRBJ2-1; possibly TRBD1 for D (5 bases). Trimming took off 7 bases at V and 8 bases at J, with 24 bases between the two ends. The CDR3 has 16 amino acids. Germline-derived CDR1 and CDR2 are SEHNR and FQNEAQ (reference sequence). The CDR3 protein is CASTSLDSRDRYEQFF. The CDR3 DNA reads TGTGCCAGCACTTCTCTCGATAGCAGGGATCGCTATGAGCAGTTCTTC.